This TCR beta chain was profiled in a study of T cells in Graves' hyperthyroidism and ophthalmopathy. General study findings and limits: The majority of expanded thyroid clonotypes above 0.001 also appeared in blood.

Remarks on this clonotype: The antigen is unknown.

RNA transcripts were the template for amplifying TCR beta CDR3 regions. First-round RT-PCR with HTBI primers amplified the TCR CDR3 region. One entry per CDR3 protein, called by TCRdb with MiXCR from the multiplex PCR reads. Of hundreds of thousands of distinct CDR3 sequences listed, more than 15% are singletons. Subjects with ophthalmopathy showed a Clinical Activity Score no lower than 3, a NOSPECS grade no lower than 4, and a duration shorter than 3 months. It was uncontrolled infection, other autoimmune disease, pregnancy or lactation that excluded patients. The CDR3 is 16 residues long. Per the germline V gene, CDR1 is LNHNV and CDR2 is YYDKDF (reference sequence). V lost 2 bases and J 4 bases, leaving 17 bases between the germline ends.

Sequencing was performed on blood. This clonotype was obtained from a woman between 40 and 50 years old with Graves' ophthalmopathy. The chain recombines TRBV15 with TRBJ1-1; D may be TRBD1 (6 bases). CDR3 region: CATSRRGGAQGTEAFF. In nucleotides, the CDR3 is TGTGCCACCAGCAGAAGGGGGGGGGCGCAGGGCACTGAAGCTTTCTTT.